A selection of T cell receptor beta chains follows, all from one sample in a study of CD8 T cells in Susac syndrome. TCRdb analysed the immunoSEQ multiplex PCR reads with MiXCR anew, one entry per CDR3 protein. The table includes 250,000 to 300,000 distinct CDR3 sequences, 75% to 85% detected once. Sequencing was carried out using CD8+ T cells from PBMCs. Receptors were obtained from a human donor with multiple sclerosis. CDR3s include the opening cysteine and the closing phenylalanine or tryptophan. A D gene is named only where the DNA matches it firmly. Rows give clone size only sometimes, using once, few, many, or a class for an expanded clone.

clone size	V gene	J gene	D gene	CDR3 protein	CDR3 DNA
.	TRBV4-3	TRBJ1-1	.	CASSQDHLSDTEAFF	TGCGCCAGCAGCCAAGACCATTTGTCCGACACTGAAGCTTTCTTT
.	TRBV12-3/TRBV12-4	TRBJ2-7	.	CASRTGIAYEQYF	TGTGCCAGCAGAACCGGGATTGCCTACGAGCAGTACTTC
.	TRBV20-1	TRBJ2-7	TRBD1	CSARGRGQGLYEQYF	TGCAGTGCTAGAGGTAGGGGACAGGGCCTCTACGAGCAGTACTTC
.	TRBV4-1	TRBJ2-3	.	CASSRLFFPTEWAGRTSTDTQYF	TGCGCCAGCAGCCGACTTTTTTTCCCCACGGAATGGGCGGGACGGACTAGCACAGATACGCAGTATTTT
.	TRBV6-6	TRBJ1-4	.	CASSSFWRVKKLFF	TGTGCCAGCAGTTCCTTTTGGAGGGTGAAAAAACTGTTTTTT
.	TRBV2	TRBJ1-1	.	CASPRSFF	TGTGCCAGCCCCCGTAGTTTCTTT
.	TRBV4-3	TRBJ2-1	.	CASRPDSGRDEQFF	TGCGCCAGCAGACCGGACAGTGGCCGCGATGAGCAGTTCTTC
once	TRBV13	TRBJ2-3	TRBD2	CASSPEGLAGKYTQYF	TGTGCCAGCAGCCCAGAAGGACTAGCGGGAAAATATACGCAGTATTTT
few	TRBV4-1	TRBJ1-1	.	CASSQVGNTEAFF	TGCGCCAGCAGCCAAGTTGGGAACACTGAAGCTTTCTTT
.	TRBV9	TRBJ2-3	.	CASSEKDWDPPTDTQYF	TGTGCCAGCAGCGAGAAAGACTGGGACCCACCCACAGATACGCAGTATTTT
.	TRBV20-1	TRBJ2-2	.	CSAREGFANTGELFF	TGCAGTGCTAGAGAGGGGTTCGCGAACACCGGGGAGCTGTTTTTT
.	TRBV1	TRBJ2-7	.	CTSSHVAGAGGTWEQYF	TGCACCAGCAGCCATGTAGCAGGAGCGGGAGGGACGTGGGAGCAGTACTTC
.	TRBV6-2/TRBV6-3	TRBJ2-5	.	CASRSPPLLIQETQYF	TGTGCCAGCAGATCTCCACCCCTTCTAATCCAAGAGACCCAGTACTTC
.	TRBV13	TRBJ1-1	.	CASSVNRNTEAFF	TGTGCCAGCAGCGTAAATAGGAACACTGAAGCTTTCTTT
once	TRBV7-9	TRBJ1-2	.	CASSPHSTGTSYGYTF	TGTGCCAGCAGCCCGCACTCTACAGGAACCTCCTATGGCTACACCTTC
.	TRBV6-2/TRBV6-3	TRBJ1-5	.	CASSSGGRQPQHF	TGTGCCAGCAGTTCCGGGGGCAGGCAGCCCCAGCATTTT
.	TRBV27	TRBJ2-1	.	CASSFRNEQFF	TGTGCCAGCAGTTTCCGCAATGAGCAGTTCTTC
.	TRBV30	TRBJ1-2	TRBD1	CAWSPGGTGELYGYTF	TGTGCCTGGAGCCCCGGTGGGACAGGGGAACTCTATGGCTACACCTTC
.	TRBV4-3	TRBJ2-1	.	CASSQEYSSLSPYNEQFF	TGCGCCAGCAGCCAAGAGTACTCCTCCCTTTCACCCTACAATGAGCAGTTCTTC
.	TRBV27	TRBJ2-1	.	CASSLVPVGSYNEQFF	TGTGCCAGCAGTTTAGTCCCGGTGGGCTCCTACAATGAGCAGTTCTTC
once	TRBV4-3	TRBJ2-1	TRBD2	CASSQDLEREVKNEQFF	TGCGCCAGCAGCCAAGATTTGGAGCGGGAGGTGAAAAATGAGCAGTTCTTC
.	TRBV27	TRBJ2-1	.	CASSLSPRNNEQFF	TGTGCCAGCAGTTTATCGCCCCGGAACAATGAGCAGTTCTTC
.	TRBV7-9	TRBJ2-1	TRBD2	CASSGLNGLAGRNEQFF	TGTGCCAGCAGCGGACTCAACGGACTAGCGGGTAGAAATGAGCAGTTCTTC
.	TRBV9	TRBJ1-1	.	CASSVEGINTEAFF	TGTGCCAGCAGCGTAGAAGGGATTAACACTGAAGCTTTCTTT
.	TRBV6-5	TRBJ1-5	.	CASSPTGGNNQPQHF	TGTGCCAGCAGCCCAACGGGGGGGAACAATCAGCCCCAGCATTTT
.	TRBV5-4	TRBJ2-3	.	CASSPRQTDTQYF	TGTGCCAGCAGCCCTCGACAGACAGATACGCAGTATTTT
.	TRBV27	TRBJ2-6	TRBD1	CASSWGTVNSGANVLTF	TGTGCCAGCAGTTGGGGGACAGTGAACTCTGGGGCCAACGTCCTGACTTTC
.	TRBV7-9	TRBJ2-7	.	CASSLEGDEQYF	TGTGCCAGCAGCTTAGAAGGTGACGAGCAGTACTTC
.	TRBV9	TRBJ1-2	.	CASTFSVGNYGYTF	TGTGCCAGCACCTTCAGTGTAGGAAACTATGGCTACACCTTC
.	TRBV2	TRBJ2-7	TRBD1	CASNDRVSYEQYF	TGTGCCAGCAATGACAGGGTCTCCTACGAGCAGTACTTC
.	TRBV28	TRBJ2-7	TRBD1	CASRTGTGTYEQYF	TGTGCCAGCAGGACCGGGACAGGAACCTACGAGCAGTACTTC
.	TRBV5-5	TRBJ2-7	.	CASSLHGSYEQYF	TGTGCCAGCAGCTTGCACGGGTCCTACGAGCAGTACTTC
.	TRBV5-1	TRBJ2-1	TRBD2	CASSLGGRASDEQFF	TGCGCCAGCAGCTTGGGCGGGAGAGCTAGCGATGAGCAGTTCTTC
.	TRBV6-5	TRBJ1-2	.	CASSSTSDRRHGYTF	TGTGCCAGCAGTTCCACCTCCGACAGGAGACATGGCTACACCTTC
once	TRBV7-9	TRBJ1-1	.	CASSLPGFPMNTEAFF	TGTGCCAGCAGCTTACCAGGGTTTCCTATGAACACTGAAGCTTTCTTT
.	TRBV20-1	TRBJ2-7	TRBD1	CSAPTTGPVGEQYF	TGCAGTGCCCCAACGACAGGGCCAGTGGGCGAGCAGTACTTC
.	TRBV4-3	TRBJ2-4	TRBD2	CASSSWGAGGQRWAKNIQYF	TGCGCCAGCAGCTCGTGGGGAGCGGGAGGGCAACGATGGGCCAAAAACATTCAGTACTTC
.	TRBV12-5	TRBJ2-1	TRBD2	CASGLVILAGENEQFF	TGTGCTAGTGGTTTGGTAATCTTAGCGGGGGAAAATGAGCAGTTCTTC
.	TRBV9	TRBJ2-7	.	CASSVDFGSSYEQYF	TGTGCCAGCAGCGTAGACTTCGGCAGCTCCTACGAGCAGTACTTC
.	TRBV19	TRBJ1-1	.	CASSIDGGFAEAFF	TGTGCCAGTAGTATAGATGGAGGGTTCGCTGAAGCTTTCTTT
once	TRBV28	TRBJ2-1	.	CASSFKRDSYNNEQFF	TGTGCCAGCAGTTTTAAGCGGGACAGTTATAACAATGAGCAGTTCTTC
.	TRBV20-1	TRBJ2-7	TRBD2	CSAHLLLAGGPTYEQYF	TGCAGTGCCCATCTACTGCTAGCGGGAGGGCCAACCTACGAGCAGTACTTC
once	TRBV4-3	TRBJ2-2	.	CASSQDRLVPPGELFF	TGCGCCAGCAGCCAAGATAGACTAGTGCCCCCCGGGGAGCTGTTTTTT
.	TRBV12-3/TRBV12-4	TRBJ2-7	.	CATKDTGVLEQYF	TGTGCCACCAAGGACACAGGAGTCCTCGAGCAGTACTTC
.	TRBV11-2	TRBJ2-3	.	CASSLAGPTQYF	TGTGCCAGCAGCTTAGCAGGTCCTACGCAGTATTTT
.	TRBV7-2	TRBJ2-5	.	CASSLGKRKETQYF	TGTGCCAGCAGCTTAGGGAAGAGGAAAGAGACCCAGTACTTC
.	TRBV14	TRBJ2-7	.	CASSQVAGDYEQYF	TGTGCCAGCAGCCAAGTTGCCGGGGACTACGAGCAGTACTTC
.	TRBV7-9	TRBJ2-7	.	CASSRLPNYEQYF	TGTGCCAGCAGCCGACTCCCAAACTACGAGCAGTACTTC
few	TRBV13	TRBJ2-3	TRBD2	CASSLSGAGGPAGDTQYF	TGTGCCAGCAGCTTATCGGGCGCGGGAGGGCCGGCGGGAGATACGCAGTATTTT
.	TRBV4-2	TRBJ1-5	.	CASSQVQGHQPQHF	TGTGCCAGCAGCCAAGTCCAGGGACATCAGCCCCAGCATTTT
.	TRBV28	TRBJ1-5	.	CASSPAPGNSNQPQHF	TGTGCCAGCAGCCCGGCTCCCGGAAATAGCAATCAGCCCCAGCATTTT
.	TRBV4-3	TRBJ2-2	TRBD2	CASSHHPGLGRVGELFF	TGCGCCAGCAGCCATCACCCGGGACTAGGGCGAGTCGGGGAGCTGTTTTTT